The 20 T cell receptor beta chains presented below share a single source sample, sequenced in a study of T cell responses to AZD1222 COVID-19 vaccine. The table came from immunoSEQ multiplex PCR; TCRdb's copy has only in-frame clones and leaves some out. Of about 120,000 clones in the sample, 92% were seen once. Sequencing used peripheral blood, obtained on day 0 of AZD1222 vaccination. The source is an adult in good health.

The CDR3 DNA sequence: TGTGCCATCAGTGAGTCGGGGTCCCGGGACAGGGAGTACAATGAGCAGTTCTTC. Residues: CAISESGSRDREYNEQFF. J is TRBJ2-1 and V is TRBV10-3; 9 nucleotides agree with TRBD1. CDR1 ENHRY and CDR2 SYGVKD come from the germline V gene. The CDR3 sequence is 18 residues long. Trimming cost V 0 bases and J 4 bases; bases outside gene matches: 10.

The chain couples TRBV5-4 to TRBJ2-1, with TRBD2 matching over 11 bases. Germline CDR1 is SGHNT and CDR2 is YYREEE (reference sequence). The V gene end was trimmed by 6 bases and the J gene end by 8 bases; junction bases not matched to a gene: 13. This CDR3 region has 16 residues. CDR3 loop: CASTEALAGGLDEQFF. CDR3 DNA sequence: TGTGCCAGCACCGAAGCCCTAGCGGGGGGCTTAGATGAGCAGTTCTTC.

V usage is TRBV6-5 and J usage is TRBJ2-2; TRBD2 matches at 8 bases. The CDR3 runs 15 residues. From germline, CDR1 is MNHEY and CDR2 SVGAGI. V lost 8 bases to trimming and J lost 5 bases; unmatched junction nucleotides: 10. For the CDR3, the DNA is TGTGCCAGCTGGAAGGGACTAGACAGAACCGGGGAGCTGTTTTTT. Its protein product is CASWKGLDRTGELFF.

The chain couples TRBV24-1 to TRBJ2-1; TRBD1 agrees at 10 bases. J lost 3 bases, V lost 2 bases, and 3 bases had no gene match. This CDR3 spans 16 amino acids. Germline values: CDR1 KGHDR, CDR2 SFDVKD. The CDR3 region is CATSDWGTGDYNEQFF. Here the CDR3 DNA reads TGTGCCACCAGTGATTGGGGGACAGGGGACTACAATGAGCAGTTCTTC.

This chain connects TRBV9 to TRBJ2-1; 12 bases align to TRBD2. Germline CDR1 is SGDLS and CDR2 is YYNGEE. V trimming: 2 bases; J trimming: 10 bases; junction bases outside the gene matches: 7. CDR3 size: 15 residues. In DNA, the CDR3 is TGTGCCAGCAGCGTTAGGCTTGGACTAGCGGGAGAGCAGTTCTTC. It yields the protein CASSVRLGLAGEQFF. Complete variable domain (other parts from reference TRBV9 and TRBJ2-1): DSGVTQTPKHLITATGQRVTLRCSPRSGDLSVYWYQQSLDQGLQFLIQYYNGEERAKGNILERFSAQQFPDLHSELNLSSLELGDSALYFCASSVRLGLAGEQFFGPGTRLTVL.

The chain joins TRBV3-1 (or the pseudogene TRBV3-2) to TRBJ2-6; D gene ambiguous. Germline CDR1 and CDR2: LGHDT and YNNKEL (reference sequence). Between the trimmed V and J ends, which lost 8 bases and 0 bases, there was a span of 8 bases. The CDR3 length is 14 residues. CDR3 loop: CASSTFSGANVLTF. CDR3 DNA sequence: TGTGCCAGCTCGACGTTCTCTGGGGCCAACGTCCTGACTTTC.

The CDR3 nucleotides are TGTGCCAGCAAACGTATGGACTATGGCTACACCTTC. Translation: CASKRMDYGYTF. The chain has TRBV9 and TRBJ1-2; no clear D gene. Germline V gives CDR1 SGDLS, CDR2 YYNGEE. This CDR3 is 12 amino acids long. Deletions cut 6 bases from V and 3 bases from J, with 9 bases between.

This clone was counted a single time. The genes are TRBV12-3 or TRBV12-4 and TRBJ1-2; 8 positions match TRBD1. The V gene end was trimmed by 10 bases and the J gene end by 7 bases; junction bases not matched to a gene: 5. The CDR3 is 11 amino acids. CDR3 residues: CATRGLGGYTF. The CDR3, as DNA: TGTGCCACCAGGGGGCTCGGTGGCTACACCTTC.

The J gene is TRBJ1-1, the V gene TRBV27; possible D gene TRBD1, 6 bases. Between the trimmed V and J ends, which lost 5 bases and 0 bases, there was a span of 10 bases. The germline CDR1 and CDR2 sequences are MNHEY and SMNVEV (reference sequence). This CDR3 is built from 14 residues. Written as DNA, the CDR3 is TGTGCCAGCAGTGTGTCAGGGGTGAACACTGAAGCTTTCTTT. Translated, it gives CASSVSGVNTEAFF.

The sample holds one count of this clone. The chain couples TRBV5-6 to TRBJ2-5, with D possibly TRBD1 on 6 matching bases. Trimming stripped 4 bases from V and 7 bases from J, with 14 bases between. Germline lookup yields CDR1 SGHDT and CDR2 YYEEEE. This CDR3 comprises 13 residues. CDR3 sequence (DNA): TGTGCCAGCAGCCTGACAGGCCCTAGGACCCAGTACTTC. This codes for CASSLTGPRTQYF.

This chain connects TRBV7-9 to TRBJ1-5; a weak D match, TRBD1 (6 bases). The germline gives CDR1 SEHNR, CDR2 FQNEAQ (reference sequence). Trimming shortened V by 4 bases and J by 2 bases, and 12 bases separated the two germline ends. CDR3 length equals 15 residues. The DNA for the CDR3 is TGTGCCAGCAGCTCTCAGGGGAGCGGCAATCAGCCCCAGCATTTT. Amino acid sequence: CASSSQGSGNQPQHF.

The gene calls are TRBV15 and TRBJ1-4, with 11 bases that match TRBD1. There are 16 residues in the CDR3. Germline assignment: CDR1 LNHNV and CDR2 YYDKDF (reference sequence). J was trimmed by 0 bases and V by 3 bases; bases with no gene match: 0. The CDR3 region is CATSRGQGATNEKLFF. The CDR3 DNA reads TGTGCCACCAGCAGGGGACAGGGGGCAACTAATGAAAAACTGTTTTTT.

V is TRBV2 and J is TRBJ1-3, with no clear D. The V gene lost 1 base and the J gene lost 0 bases, with 7 bases spanning the gap. Germline loops: CDR1 SNHLY, CDR2 FYNNEI. The CDR3 is 15 residues long. CDR3 in DNA: TGTGCCAGCAGTGAAGAAGGCTACTCTGGAAACACCATATATTTT. It specifies CASSEEGYSGNTIYF.

The rearrangement links TRBV6-5 to TRBJ2-7; 11 bases match TRBD2. Germline V lookup: CDR1 MNHEY, CDR2 SVGAGI. The V segment lost 8 bases and the J segment 4 bases; nucleotides outside the gene matches: 7. The CDR3 is 14 amino acids. The CDR3 spells CASGTGTSGYEQYV. Written as DNA, the CDR3 is TGTGCCAGCGGCACGGGGACTAGCGGTTACGAGCAGTACGTC.

This chain connects TRBV2 to TRBJ1-6, with D perhaps matching TRBD1 (6 bases). The V gene lost 7 bases and the J gene lost 0 bases, with 13 bases spanning the gap. The CDR3 is made up of 16 amino acids. Germline V gene sequence: CDR1 SNHLY, CDR2 FYNNEI. The CDR3: CASTRDTDSYNSPLHF. Written as DNA, the CDR3 is TGTGCCAGCACGCGGGACACCGACTCCTATAATTCACCCCTCCACTTT.

V usage is TRBV30 and J usage is TRBJ2-1; 7 nucleotides agree with TRBD2. After removal of 0 bases from V and 2 bases from J, the junction contained 4 bases not matched to a gene. CDR3 length: 15 amino acids. In germline, CDR1 is GTSNPN, CDR2 SVGIG (reference sequence). In DNA, the CDR3 is TGTGCCTGGAGTGTGGGCACTAGCGCCTACAATGAGCAGTTCTTC. It translates to CAWSVGTSAYNEQFF.

V gene TRBV19 combines with J gene TRBJ1-2, with D possibly matching TRBD1 (5 bases). The germline gives CDR1 LNHDA, CDR2 SQIVND (reference sequence). V was trimmed by 8 bases and J by 4 bases, leaving 20 bases between them. This CDR3 has 15 amino acids. The CDR3 spells CASFSSSVGAYGYTF. The CDR3 region has the DNA TGTGCCAGTTTCAGCTCGAGTGTTGGGGCCTATGGCTACACCTTC.

The chain couples TRBV6-2 or TRBV6-3 to TRBJ2-1; 7 bases match TRBD2. The trim removed 0 bases at V and 5 bases at J, leaving 4 bases unmatched. This CDR3 has 15 residues. The germline gives CDR1 MNHEY, CDR2 SVGEGT. The CDR3 reads CASSYSNSGNNEQFF. The DNA of the CDR3 is TGTGCCAGCAGTTACTCGAACAGCGGGAACAATGAGCAGTTCTTC.

The chain combines TRBV5-8 with TRBJ1-5, with 7 bases lining up with TRBD1. After removal of 4 bases from V and 3 bases from J, the junction contained 7 bases not matched to a gene. The CDR3 consists of 15 residues. Germline-derived CDR1 and CDR2 are SGHTS and YDEGEE. CDR3 sequence (DNA): TGTGCCAGCAGCCTTGGGACAGCCTACAATCAGCCCCAGCATTTT. It encodes CASSLGTAYNQPQHF.

Details on this clone: Within the sample, other DNA sequences also encode this same CDR3. The CDR3 is CASSLFGGNTGELFF. Here the CDR3 DNA reads TGTGCCAGCAGCTTATTCGGGGGTAACACCGGGGAGCTGTTTTTT. The chain uses TRBV7-3 and TRBJ2-2; D possibly corresponds to TRBD2 (6 bases). CDR3 length equals 15 residues. Germline V gene sequence: CDR1 SGHTA, CDR2 FQGTGA. V was shortened by 2 bases and J by 2 bases, with 9 bases between the two germline ends.